The rows below give T cell receptor beta chains drawn from one sample of a study of T cells expressing NK-cell markers. With the 5' RACE reads reprocessed, TCRdb shows one record per CDR3 protein and no DNA. Its table lists 200,000 to 300,000 distinct CDR3 sequences. Sequenced sample: blood T cells: a sorted CD56 or NKG2C T cell subset, CD4+ or CD8+ T cells, or bulk PBMC T cells (not recorded which). Source of these receptors: a woman aged 18 to 75 in good health. CDR3s include the opening cysteine and the closing phenylalanine or tryptophan. Each record gives: CDR3 length, V gene, J gene, CDR3 protein.

12	TRBV7-2	TRBJ1-5	CASSLEGVPQHF
14	TRBV7-8	TRBJ2-4	CASSQRQGKNIQYF
13	TRBV5-1	TRBJ1-2	CASSLEGGNGYTF
16	TRBV21-1	TRBJ2-5	CASSKGSGATTRSQYF
14	TRBV20-1	TRBJ2-2	CSASQRGGPGELFF
14	TRBV11-2	TRBJ1-1	CASRTQGSGTEAFF
14	TRBV29-1	TRBJ2-7	CSVRAGTGFYEQYF
17	TRBV7-2	TRBJ2-3	CASSLDAWETGRDTQYF
14	TRBV11-1	TRBJ1-1	CASSHGRINVEAFF
14	TRBV6-4	TRBJ2-5	CASFRGDIQETQYF
15	TRBV6-1	TRBJ1-5	CASSGLGWGNQPQHF
13	TRBV6-6	TRBJ1-1	CASSYSTATEAFF
15	TRBV12-3/TRBV12-4	TRBJ2-7	CASRTSGKGGGEQYF
12	TRBV4-1	TRBJ2-1	CASSQDSYEQFF
11	TRBV5-4	TRBJ2-1	CASSSVYEQFF
15	TRBV28	TRBJ1-4	CASSVERGTNEKLFF
13	TRBV20-1	TRBJ2-3	CSARGTPTDTQYF
14	TRBV5-6	TRBJ1-5	CASSFWDRDQPQHF
17	TRBV29-1	TRBJ2-5	CSVEKQGRRDHKETQYF
15	TRBV20-1	TRBJ2-3	CSASQPSGNEGTQYF
13	TRBV10-3	TRBJ2-5	CAIKGTGSETQYF
15	TRBV12-3/TRBV12-4	TRBJ2-3	CASSLRERGAGTQYF
11	TRBV10-2	TRBJ1-1	CASIFGTEAFF
15	TRBV5-1	TRBJ2-5	CASRYSGGPLETQYF
18	TRBV11-2	TRBJ2-3	CASSPEPSGLASTDTQYF
15	TRBV20-1	TRBJ2-1	CSATAGLAGKDEQFF
16	TRBV9	TRBJ2-4	CASSPGPLQAKNIQYF
19	TRBV11-2	TRBJ2-3	CASSTPGGLAGLISDTQYF
12	TRBV4-2	TRBJ1-2	CASSQRDRRYTF
14	TRBV7-2	TRBJ2-2	CASSLGLATGELFF
16	TRBV5-1	TRBJ2-1	CASSPGWQPNYNEQFF
14	TRBV28	TRBJ2-7	CASSTQGIGGRQYF
15	TRBV12-3/TRBV12-4	TRBJ1-1	CASSFLSGGNTEAFF
16	TRBV5-6	TRBJ1-2	CASSQTGTPINYGYTF
15	TRBV7-2	TRBJ2-2	CASTPTPRPTGELFF